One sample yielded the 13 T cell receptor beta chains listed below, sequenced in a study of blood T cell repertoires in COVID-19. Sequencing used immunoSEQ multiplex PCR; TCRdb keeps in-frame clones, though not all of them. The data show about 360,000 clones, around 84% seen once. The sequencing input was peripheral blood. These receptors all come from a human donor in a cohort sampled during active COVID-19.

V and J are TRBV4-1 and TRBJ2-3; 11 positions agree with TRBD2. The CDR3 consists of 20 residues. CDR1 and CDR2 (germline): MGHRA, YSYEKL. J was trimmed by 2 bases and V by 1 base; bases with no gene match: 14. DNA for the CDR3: TGCGCCAGCAGCCAAGTTGCGGGGGGTGGACTAGCGGGTAACACAGATACGCAGTATTTT. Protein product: CASSQVAGGGLAGNTDTQYF.

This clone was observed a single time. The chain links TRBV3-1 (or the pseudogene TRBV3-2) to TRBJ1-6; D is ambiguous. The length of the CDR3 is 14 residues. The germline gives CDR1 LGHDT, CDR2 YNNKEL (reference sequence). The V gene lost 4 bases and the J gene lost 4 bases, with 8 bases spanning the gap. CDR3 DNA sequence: TGTGCCAGCAGCCTGACACGGTATAATTCACCCCTCCACTTT. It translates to CASSLTRYNSPLHF.

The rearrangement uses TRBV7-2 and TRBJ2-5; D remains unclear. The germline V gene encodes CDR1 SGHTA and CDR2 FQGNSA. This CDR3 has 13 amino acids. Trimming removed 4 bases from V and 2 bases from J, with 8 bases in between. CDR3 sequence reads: CASSSLTQETQYF. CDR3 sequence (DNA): TGTGCCAGCAGCTCCCTTACTCAAGAGACCCAGTACTTC.

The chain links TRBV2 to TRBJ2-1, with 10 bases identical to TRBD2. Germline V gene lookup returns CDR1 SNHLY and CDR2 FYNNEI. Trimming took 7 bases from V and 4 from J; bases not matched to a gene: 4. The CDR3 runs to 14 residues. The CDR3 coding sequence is TGTGCCAGCAAAGCGGGAGGGTTATACAATGAGCAGTTCTTC. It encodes CASKAGGLYNEQFF.

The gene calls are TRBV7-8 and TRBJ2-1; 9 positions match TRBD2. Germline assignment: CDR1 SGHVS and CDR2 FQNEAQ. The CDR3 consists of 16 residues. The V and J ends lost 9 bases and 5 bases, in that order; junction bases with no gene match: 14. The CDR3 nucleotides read TGTGCCAGTAAGCCGACTAGGGCGGGAGGGCACAATGAGCAGTTCTTC. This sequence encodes CASKPTRAGGHNEQFF.

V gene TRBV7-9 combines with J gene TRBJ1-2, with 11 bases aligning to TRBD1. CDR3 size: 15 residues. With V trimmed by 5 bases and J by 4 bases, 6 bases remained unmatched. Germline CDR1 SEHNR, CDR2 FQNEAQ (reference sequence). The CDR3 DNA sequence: TGTGCCAGCAGCCCGTGGACAGGGGGCACCTATGGCTACACCTTC. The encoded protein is CASSPWTGGTYGYTF.

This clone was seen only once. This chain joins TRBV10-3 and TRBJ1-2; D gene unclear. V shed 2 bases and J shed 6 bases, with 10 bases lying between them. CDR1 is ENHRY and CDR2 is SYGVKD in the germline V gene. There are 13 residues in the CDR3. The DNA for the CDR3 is TGTGCCATCAGTGAGAGGCCCCGGGATGGCTACACCTTC. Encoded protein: CAISERPRDGYTF.

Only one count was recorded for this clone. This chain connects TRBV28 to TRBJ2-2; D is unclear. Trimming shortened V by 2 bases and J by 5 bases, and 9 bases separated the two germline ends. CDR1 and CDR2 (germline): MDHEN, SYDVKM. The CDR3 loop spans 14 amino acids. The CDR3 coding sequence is TGTGCCAGCAGTTTAGGCAGCGAGACCGGGGAGCTGTTTTTT. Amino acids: CASSLGSETGELFF.

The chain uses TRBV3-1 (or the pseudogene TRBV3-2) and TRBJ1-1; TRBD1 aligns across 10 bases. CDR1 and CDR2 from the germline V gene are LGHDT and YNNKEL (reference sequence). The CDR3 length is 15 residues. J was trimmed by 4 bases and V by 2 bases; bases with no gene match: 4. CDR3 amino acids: CASSQPGQGSTEAFF. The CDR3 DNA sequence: TGTGCCAGCAGCCAACCGGGACAGGGGAGCACTGAAGCTTTCTTT.

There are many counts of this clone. The CDR3 bases are TGTGCCAGTACCCAATCCCCAGGCACAGATACGCAGTATTTT. Amino acids: CASTQSPGTDTQYF. The chain links TRBV19 to TRBJ2-3; D not certain. Germline V lookup: CDR1 LNHDA, CDR2 SQIVND (reference sequence). The length of the CDR3 is 14 residues. With 7 bases removed from V and 1 base from J, the gap between germline ends came to 12 bases.

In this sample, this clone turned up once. CDR3 in amino acids: CASSQGQSTDTQYF. DNA of the CDR3: TGCGCCAGCAGCCAAGGACAGAGCACAGATACGCAGTATTTT. The chain employs TRBV4-1 and TRBJ2-3, with TRBD1 as a possible D gene (5 bases). V was trimmed by 1 base and J by 0 bases, leaving 5 bases between them. The CDR3 extends over 14 amino acids. Germline V gene lookup returns CDR1 MGHRA and CDR2 YSYEKL.

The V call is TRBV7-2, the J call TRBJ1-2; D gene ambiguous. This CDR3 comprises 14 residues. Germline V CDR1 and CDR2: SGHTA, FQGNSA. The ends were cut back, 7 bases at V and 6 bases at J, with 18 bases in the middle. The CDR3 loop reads CASMQSFGWDGYTF. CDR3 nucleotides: TGTGCCAGCATGCAAAGTTTCGGGTGGGATGGCTACACCTTC.

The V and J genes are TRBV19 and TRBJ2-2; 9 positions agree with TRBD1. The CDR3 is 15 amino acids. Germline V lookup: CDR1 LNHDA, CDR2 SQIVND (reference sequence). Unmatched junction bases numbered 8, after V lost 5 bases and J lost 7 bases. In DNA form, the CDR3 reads TGTGCCAGTAGTCCACTAGGACAGGGGAGCGGGGAGCTGTTTTTT. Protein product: CASSPLGQGSGELFF. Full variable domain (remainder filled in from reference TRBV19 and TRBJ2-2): DGGITQSPKYLFRKEGQNVTLSCEQNLNHDAMYWYRQDPGQGLRLIYYSQIVNDFQKGDIAEGYSVSREKKESFPLTVTSAQKNPTAFYLCASSPLGQGSGELFFGEGSRLTVL.